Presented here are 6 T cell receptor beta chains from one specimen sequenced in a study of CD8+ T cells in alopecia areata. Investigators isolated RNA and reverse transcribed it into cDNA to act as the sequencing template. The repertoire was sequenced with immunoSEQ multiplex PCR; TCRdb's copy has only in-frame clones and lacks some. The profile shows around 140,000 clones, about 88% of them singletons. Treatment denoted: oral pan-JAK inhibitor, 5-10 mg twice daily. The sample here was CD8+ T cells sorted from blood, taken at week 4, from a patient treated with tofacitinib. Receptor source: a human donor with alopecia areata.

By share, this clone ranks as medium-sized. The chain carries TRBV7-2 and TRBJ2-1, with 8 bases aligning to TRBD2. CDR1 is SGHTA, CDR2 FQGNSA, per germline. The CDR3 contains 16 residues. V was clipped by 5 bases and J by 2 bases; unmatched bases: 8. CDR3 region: CASSPAREGAYNEQFF. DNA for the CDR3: TGTGCCAGCAGCCCTGCCCGGGAGGGAGCCTACAATGAGCAGTTCTTC. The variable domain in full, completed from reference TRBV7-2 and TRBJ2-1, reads GAGVSQSPSNKVTEKGKDVELRCDPISGHTALYWYRQSLGQGLEFLIYFQGNSAPDKSGLPSDRFSAERTGGSVSTLTIQRTQQEDSAVYLCASSPAREGAYNEQFFGPGTRLTVL.

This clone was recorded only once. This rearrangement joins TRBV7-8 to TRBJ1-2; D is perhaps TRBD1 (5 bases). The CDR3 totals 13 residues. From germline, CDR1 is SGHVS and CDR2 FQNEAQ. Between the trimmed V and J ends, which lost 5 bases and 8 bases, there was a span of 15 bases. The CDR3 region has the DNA TGTGCCAGCAGCCAGATGGGACGTGACGGCTACACCTTC. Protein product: CASSQMGRDGYTF.

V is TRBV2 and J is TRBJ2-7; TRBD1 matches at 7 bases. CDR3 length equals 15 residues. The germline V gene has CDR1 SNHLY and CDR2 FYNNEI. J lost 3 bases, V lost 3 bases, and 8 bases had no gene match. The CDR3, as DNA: TGTGCCAGCAGTGAGGTAGGGGGCGCTGGCTACGAGCAGTACTTC. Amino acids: CASSEVGGAGYEQYF.

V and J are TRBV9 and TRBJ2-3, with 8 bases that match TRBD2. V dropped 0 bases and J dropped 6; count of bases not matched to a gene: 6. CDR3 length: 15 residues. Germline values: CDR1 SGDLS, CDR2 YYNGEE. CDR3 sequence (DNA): TGTGCCAGCAGCGTAGCGGGGGGGCCTTCGGATACGCAGTATTTT. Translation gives CASSVAGGPSDTQYF. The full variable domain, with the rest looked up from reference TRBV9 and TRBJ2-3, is DSGVTQTPKHLITATGQRVTLRCSPRSGDLSVYWYQQSLDQGLQFLIQYYNGEERAKGNILERFSAQQFPDLHSELNLSSLELGDSALYFCASSVAGGPSDTQYFGPGTRLTVL.

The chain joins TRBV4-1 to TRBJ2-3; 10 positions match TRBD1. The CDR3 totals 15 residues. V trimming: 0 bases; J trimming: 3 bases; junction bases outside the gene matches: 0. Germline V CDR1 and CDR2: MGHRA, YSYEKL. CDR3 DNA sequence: TGCGCCAGCAGCCAAGAGGGACAGGGGACAGATACGCAGTATTTT. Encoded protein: CASSQEGQGTDTQYF.

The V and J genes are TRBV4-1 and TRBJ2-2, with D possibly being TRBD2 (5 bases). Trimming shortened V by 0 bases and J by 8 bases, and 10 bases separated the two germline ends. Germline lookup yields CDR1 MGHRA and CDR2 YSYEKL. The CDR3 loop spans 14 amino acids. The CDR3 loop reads CASSQELGSGELFF. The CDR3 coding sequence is TGCGCCAGCAGCCAAGAACTAGGGTCTGGGGAGCTGTTTTTT.